This TCR beta chain was identified in a study of cytomegalovirus exposure and HLA in healthy donors. PCR was performed using 60 Vbeta and 13 Jbeta primers. Method: immunoSEQ multiplex PCR; TCRdb's copy keeps in-frame clones and lacks some. The top ten hold 4.4% of the sample, which has 88,000 or so clones, around 60% seen once. This clone was counted a single time. The CDR3 is 14 amino acids. Germline values: CDR1 MGHRA, CDR2 YSYEKL. Trimming took 4 bases from V and 3 from J, leaving 12 bases between them. This receptor was identified in a male donor in good health and CMV-seropositive. Sequencing was carried out using PBMCs. The gene calls are TRBV4-1 and TRBJ1-2, with D perhaps TRBD1 (6 bases). This chain's CDR3 is CASSPQGGDYGYTF. DNA for the CDR3: TGCGCCAGCAGCCCCCAAGGGGGAGACTATGGCTACACCTTC.